The 5 T cell receptor beta chains below come from one sample, sequenced in a study of Ad26.COV2.S vaccination and SARS-CoV-2 variants. Indicated treatment: some 19 received Ad26.COV2.S at low or high dose, single or two shots; a few received placebo; per-sample allocation not given. Each sample was drawn 63 days after the first injection (of vaccine or placebo). Using immunoSEQ multiplex PCR, the repertoire was profiled, and TCRdb retains in-frame clones only, with some absent. The sample lists almost 400,000 clones, approximately 91% seen once, with under 2% in the top ten. The sequencing here drew on peripheral blood, taken in a trial of Ad26.COV2.S vaccine versus placebo. The receptors originated from a person aged 18-60 years who received the Ad26.COV2.S COVID-19 vaccine or a placebo.

The chain combines TRBV10-3 with TRBJ2-5; a weak D match, TRBD2 (6 bases). The CDR3 sequence is 14 residues long. Germline CDR1 is ENHRY and CDR2 is SYGVKD. The germline V and J ends were trimmed by 5 bases and 4 bases, with 14 bases remaining between them. CDR3 bases: TGTGCCATCAGTAAGGGGCCCGGGGGAGAGACCCAGTACTTC. Translated: CAISKGPGGETQYF.

The rearrangement uses TRBV6-2 or TRBV6-3 and TRBJ1-5, with D hard to call. CDR1 is MNHEY and CDR2 is SVGEGT in the germline V gene. Deletions cut 0 bases from V and 3 bases from J, with 9 bases between. The CDR3 is 15 amino acids. The CDR3 is CASSYSRRANQPQHF. The CDR3 bases are TGTGCCAGCAGTTACTCGAGGCGGGCCAATCAGCCCCAGCATTTT.

This clone has only one observation. This sample also contains other DNA sequences that code for the same CDR3. This rearrangement joins TRBV14 to TRBJ2-3; D remains unclear. The CDR3 loop spans 13 amino acids. The germline gives CDR1 SGHDN, CDR2 FVKESK. V was pared by 1 base and J by 3 bases, with 5 bases between. CDR3 protein: CASSQGGTDTQYF. The CDR3 DNA follows: TGTGCCAGCAGCCAAGGAGGAACAGATACGCAGTATTTT.

The chain joins TRBV5-5 to TRBJ2-2, with a possible D match to TRBD2 (7 bases). Germline V lookup: CDR1 SGHKS, CDR2 YYEKEE (reference sequence). V was clipped by 2 bases and J by 3 bases, with 14 bases between them. This CDR3 spans 16 amino acids. DNA of the CDR3: TGTGCCAGCAGCTTCTTTGGCGGGGGCTACACCGGGGAGCTGTTTTTT. This encodes CASSFFGGGYTGELFF. Looking up the rest from reference TRBV5-5 and TRBJ2-2 gives the full variable domain: DAGVTQSPTHLIKTRGQQVTLRCSPISGHKSVSWYQQVLGQGPQFIFQYYEKEERGRGNFPDRFSARQFPNYSSELNVNALLLGDSALYLCASSFFGGGYTGELFFGEGSRLTVL.

The chain joins TRBV5-1 to TRBJ2-7, with TRBD2 matching 8 bases. Germline trimming cut 6 bases from V and 9 bases from J; bases unmatched to any gene: 11. In germline, CDR1 is SGHRS, CDR2 YFSETQ. This CDR3 comprises 13 residues. CDR3 DNA sequence: TGCGCCAGCAAGCGGGAGAATGGGGGTATGCAGTACTTC. Translated: CASKRENGGMQYF.